This T cell receptor (beta chain) was captured in a study of blood T cell repertoires in COVID-19. Study overall: Specimens from acute and convalescent COVID-19 originated in the United States, Italy and Spain. In each case, the material was cDNA or gDNA derived from T cells, B-cell-depleted T cells, or PBMCs.

In the study's own analysis: The authors estimated nucleated cell counts from reference gene primer amplification. The repertoire was sequenced with immunoSEQ multiplex PCR; TCRdb's copy has only in-frame clones and lacks some. The D gene and trimming were derived from the DNA, and the V and J assignments and clone size from that table. The table records about 75,000 clones, less than 85% of them present only once. Sequenced sample: peripheral blood. The source is a human donor with acute or convalescent COVID-19. The donor label of this sample is uncertain.

As DNA, the CDR3 is TGTGCCAGCAGCTTTAGCGATTACGCAGATACGCAGTATTTT. Translated, it gives CASSFSDYADTQYF. The rearrangement uses TRBV11-3 and TRBJ2-3; a weak D match, TRBD2 (5 bases). The CDR3 loop spans 14 amino acids. The germline gives CDR1 SGHNT, CDR2 YENEEA. Between the trimmed V and J ends, which lost 3 bases and 4 bases, there was a span of 11 bases.